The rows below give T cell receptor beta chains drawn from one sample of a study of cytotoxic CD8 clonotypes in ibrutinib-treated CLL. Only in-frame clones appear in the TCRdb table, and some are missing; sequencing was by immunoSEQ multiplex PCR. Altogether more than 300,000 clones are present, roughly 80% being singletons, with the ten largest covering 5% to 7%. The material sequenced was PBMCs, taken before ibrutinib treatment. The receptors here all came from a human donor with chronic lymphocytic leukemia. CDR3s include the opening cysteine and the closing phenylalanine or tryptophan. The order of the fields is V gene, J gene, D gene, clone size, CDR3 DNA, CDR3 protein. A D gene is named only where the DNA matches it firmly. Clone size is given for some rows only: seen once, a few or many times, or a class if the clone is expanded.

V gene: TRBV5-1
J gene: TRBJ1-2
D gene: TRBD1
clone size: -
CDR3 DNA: TGCGCCAGCAGCTTTGAGGGGGCGAACTATGGCTACACCTTC
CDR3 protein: CASSFEGANYGYTF

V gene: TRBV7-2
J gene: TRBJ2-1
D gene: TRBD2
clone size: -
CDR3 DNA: TGTGCCAGCAGCTTATCAGCGGGAGTAGATGAGCAGTTCTTC
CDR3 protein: CASSLSAGVDEQFF

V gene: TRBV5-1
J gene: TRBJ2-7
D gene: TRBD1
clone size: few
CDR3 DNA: TGCGCCAGCAGCTTCCAGGGGGCGGGACCCAGCTACGAGCAGTACTTC
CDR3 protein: CASSFQGAGPSYEQYF

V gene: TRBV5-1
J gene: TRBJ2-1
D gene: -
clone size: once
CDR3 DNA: TGCGCCAGCAGCCCATTGAGTGGGAGTTTGCATGAGCAGTTCTTC
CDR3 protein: CASSPLSGSLHEQFF

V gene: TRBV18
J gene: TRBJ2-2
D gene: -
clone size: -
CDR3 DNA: TGTGCCAGTTCGACACAGAACACCGGGGAGCTGTTTTTT
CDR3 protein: CASSTQNTGELFF

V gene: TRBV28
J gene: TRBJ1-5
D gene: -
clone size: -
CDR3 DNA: TGTGCCAGCAGACCAGAGCCGGGGCCTTATAGCAATCAGCCCCAGCATTTT
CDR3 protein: CASRPEPGPYSNQPQHF

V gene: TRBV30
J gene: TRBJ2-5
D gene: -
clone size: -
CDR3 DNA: TGTGCCTGGAGTGTACTCGCGGCGTTAGAGACCCAGTACTTC
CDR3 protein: CAWSVLAALETQYF

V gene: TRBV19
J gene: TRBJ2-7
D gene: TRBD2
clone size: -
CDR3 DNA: TGTGCCAGTAGTCTCGGGGTAGCGGGCTACGAGCAGTACTTC
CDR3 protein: CASSLGVAGYEQYF

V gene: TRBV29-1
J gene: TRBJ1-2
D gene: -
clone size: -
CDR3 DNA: TGCAGCGGCTGGGGAGCTAACTATGGCTACACCTTC
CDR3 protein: CSGWGANYGYTF

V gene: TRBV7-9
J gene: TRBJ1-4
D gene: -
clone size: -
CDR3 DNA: TGTGCCAGCAGCGCCGTGGGGAGGACTAATGAAAAACTGTTTTTT
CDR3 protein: CASSAVGRTNEKLFF

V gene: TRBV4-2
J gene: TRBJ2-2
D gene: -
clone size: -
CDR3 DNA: TGTGCCAGCAGCCAAGATTCCGACCGCACCGGGGAGCTGTTTTTT
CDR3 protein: CASSQDSDRTGELFF

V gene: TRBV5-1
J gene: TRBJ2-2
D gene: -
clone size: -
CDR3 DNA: TGCGCCAGCAGTATCAAACAGGCGAACACCGGGGAGCTGTTTTTT
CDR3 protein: CASSIKQANTGELFF